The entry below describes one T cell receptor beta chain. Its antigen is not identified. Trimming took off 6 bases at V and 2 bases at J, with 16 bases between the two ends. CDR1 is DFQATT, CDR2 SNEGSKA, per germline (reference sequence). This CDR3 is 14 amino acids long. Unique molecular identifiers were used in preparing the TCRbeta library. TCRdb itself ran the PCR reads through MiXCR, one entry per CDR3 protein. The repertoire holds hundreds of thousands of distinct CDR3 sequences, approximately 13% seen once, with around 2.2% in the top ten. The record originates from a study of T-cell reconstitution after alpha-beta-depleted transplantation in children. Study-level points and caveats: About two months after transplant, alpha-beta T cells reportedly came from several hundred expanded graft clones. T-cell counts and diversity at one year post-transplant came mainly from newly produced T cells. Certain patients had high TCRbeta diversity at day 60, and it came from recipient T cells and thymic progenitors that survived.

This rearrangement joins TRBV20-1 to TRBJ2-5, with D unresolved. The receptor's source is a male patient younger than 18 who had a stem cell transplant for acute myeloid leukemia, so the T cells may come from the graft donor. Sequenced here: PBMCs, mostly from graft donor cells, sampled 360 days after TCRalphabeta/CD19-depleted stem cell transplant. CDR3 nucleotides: TGCAGTGCACGTCCCTCCCACTCTCAAGAGACCCAGTACTTC. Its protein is CSARPSHSQETQYF.